The rows below give T cell receptor beta chains drawn from one sample of a study of T cells in Graves' hyperthyroidism and ophthalmopathy. TCRdb ran MiXCR on the multiplex PCR reads and lists one entry per CDR3 protein. Of 500,000 to 650,000 distinct CDR3 sequences in the sample, 14% were seen once. The sample consisted of blood. The receptors here all came from a woman in her forties with Graves' hyperthyroidism. Each CDR3 is given with its conserved first and last residue. A D gene is named only where the DNA matches it firmly. Rows may omit the clone size; those that give it use once, few, many or a size class.

v_gene	j_gene	abundance	d_gene	CDR3aa	CDR3nt
TRBV20-1	TRBJ1-2	many	NA	CSARDFLTGTNYGYTF	TGCAGTGCTAGAGATTTTCTTACTGGCACTAACTATGGCTACACCTTC
TRBV4-2	TRBJ1-2	few	NA	CASSPSEGAYGYTF	TGTGCCAGCAGCCCCTCGGAGGGCGCCTATGGCTACACCTTC
TRBV16	TRBJ1-6	few	TRBD1	CASSQSGTGGNSPLHF	TGTGCCAGCAGCCAATCCGGGACAGGGGGGAATTCACCCCTCCACTTT
TRBV3-1	TRBJ2-3	many	NA	CASSLQSGFGDTQYF	TGTGCCAGCAGCCTCCAGTCGGGTTTCGGAGATACGCAGTATTTT
TRBV7-9	TRBJ2-3	few	NA	CASSPVADRNTDTQYF	TGTGCCAGCAGCCCAGTAGCGGACAGAAACACAGATACGCAGTATTTT
TRBV3-1	TRBJ1-2	many	NA	CASSQDDGGPFNYGYTF	TGTGCCAGCAGCCAAGATGATGGGGGCCCGTTTAACTATGGCTACACCTTC
TRBV4-1	TRBJ2-7	few	TRBD2	CASSQDEGLAGYEQYF	TGCGCCAGCAGCCAAGATGAGGGACTAGCGGGGTACGAGCAGTACTTC
TRBV19	TRBJ1-5	NA	NA	CASSVAGSNQPQHF	TGTGCCAGTAGTGTGGCAGGGAGCAATCAGCCCCAGCATTTT
TRBV20-1	TRBJ2-2	many	NA	CSAGLNTGELFF	TGCAGTGCAGGACTCAACACCGGGGAGCTGTTTTTT
TRBV20-1	TRBJ2-5	many	NA	CSEGVGETQYF	TGCAGTGAGGGGGTGGGAGAGACCCAGTACTTC